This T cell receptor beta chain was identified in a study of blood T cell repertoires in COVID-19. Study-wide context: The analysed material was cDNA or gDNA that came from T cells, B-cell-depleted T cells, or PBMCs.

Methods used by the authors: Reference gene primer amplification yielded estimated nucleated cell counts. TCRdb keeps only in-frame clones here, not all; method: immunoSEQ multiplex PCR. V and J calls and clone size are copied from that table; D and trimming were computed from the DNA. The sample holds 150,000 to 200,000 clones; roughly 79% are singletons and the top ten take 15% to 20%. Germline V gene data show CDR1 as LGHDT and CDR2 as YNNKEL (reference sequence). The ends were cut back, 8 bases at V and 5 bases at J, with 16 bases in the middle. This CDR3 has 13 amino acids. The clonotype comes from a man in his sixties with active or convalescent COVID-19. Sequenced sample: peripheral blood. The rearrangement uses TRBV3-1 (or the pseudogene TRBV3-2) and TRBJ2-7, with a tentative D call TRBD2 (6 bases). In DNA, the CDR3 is TGTGCCAGCCGGGTCTCAGCGGGCCACGAGCAGTACTTC. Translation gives CASRVSAGHEQYF.